The 8 T cell receptor beta chains in this list originate from one sample, sequenced in a study of cytomegalovirus exposure and HLA in healthy donors. PCR amplification relied on 60 Vbeta primers (plus 13 Jbeta primers). Produced via immunoSEQ multiplex PCR; TCRdb's table is partial and in-frame only. The repertoire shows about 48,000 clones; the top ten hold around 2.2%. Sequenced: PBMCs. The receptor set was obtained from a woman in her thirties or forties in good health and CMV-seronegative.

The genes are TRBV15 and TRBJ1-2, with 10 bases matching TRBD1. CDR1 is LNHNV, CDR2 YYDKDF, per germline (reference sequence). This CDR3 is built from 16 residues. V lost 0 bases to trimming and J lost 6 bases; unmatched junction nucleotides: 7. The chain's CDR3 is CATSRDWGQGRDGYTF. The DNA of the CDR3 is TGTGCCACCAGCAGAGATTGGGGACAGGGGAGGGATGGCTACACCTTC.

The V call is TRBV19, the J call TRBJ1-2; no clear D gene. Deletions cut 3 bases from V and 4 bases from J, with 12 bases between. The CDR3 totals 14 residues. CDR1 and CDR2 from the germline V gene are LNHDA and SQIVND (reference sequence). The CDR3 DNA reads as TGTGCCAGTAGTATCCTCGCGGGAGGCTATGGCTACACCTTC. Translating it yields CASSILAGGYGYTF.

V usage is TRBV5-1 and J usage is TRBJ2-3; TRBD1 matches 10 bases. This CDR3 has 18 amino acids. With V trimmed by 0 bases and J by 1 base, 8 bases remained unmatched. CDR1 is SGHRS and CDR2 is YFSETQ in the germline V gene. The CDR3 loop is CASSLGSTGGYGTDTQYF. CDR3 coding DNA: TGCGCCAGCAGCTTGGGATCGACAGGGGGCTATGGCACAGATACGCAGTATTTT.

The V and J genes are TRBV7-9 and TRBJ2-1, with unresolved D. This CDR3 is built from 12 residues. In germline, CDR1 is SEHNR, CDR2 FQNEAQ (reference sequence). Trimming shortened V by 6 bases and J by 9 bases, and 12 bases separated the two germline ends. The CDR3: CASRLSEVEQFF. The DNA for the CDR3 is TGTGCCAGCAGATTATCAGAAGTTGAGCAGTTCTTC.

The chain recombines TRBV27 with TRBJ2-7; 11 bases match TRBD1. The CDR3 contains 14 residues. Trimming at V came to 4 bases and at J to 3 bases, leaving 2 bases not matched to a gene. The V gene's germline CDR1 is MNHEY and CDR2 SMNVEV (reference sequence). This CDR3 reads CASSYGTGGYEQYF. DNA for the CDR3: TGTGCCAGCAGTTACGGGACAGGGGGCTACGAGCAGTACTTC.

The rearrangement uses TRBV11-2 and TRBJ1-2; weak D call: TRBD1 (5 bases). V lost 1 base to trimming and J lost 7 bases, with 13 bases between them. This CDR3 has 14 residues. Germline CDR1 and CDR2: SGHAT and FQNNGV. Here the CDR3 reads CASSLGVGAAGYTF. The CDR3 DNA is TGTGCCAGCAGCTTAGGAGTAGGGGCAGCTGGCTACACCTTC.

V and J are TRBV11-3 and TRBJ2-3, with D tentatively TRBD2 (5 bases). The CDR3 covers 14 residues. Germline V gene data show CDR1 as SGHNT and CDR2 as YENEEA. V was trimmed by 5 bases and J by 0 bases, leaving 9 bases between them. The CDR3 sequence is CASSRESSTDTQYF. CDR3 DNA: TGTGCCAGCAGCCGGGAAAGTAGCACAGATACGCAGTATTTT.

The V and J genes are TRBV7-8 and TRBJ2-7; 7 bases align to TRBD1. The CDR3 sequence is 12 residues long. With V trimmed by 4 bases and J by 5 bases, 2 bases remained unmatched. Germline V gene lookup returns CDR1 SGHVS and CDR2 FQNEAQ. CDR3: CASSSTGDEQYF. In DNA form, the CDR3 reads TGTGCCAGCAGCTCAACAGGGGACGAGCAGTACTTC.